Each of the 24 T cell receptor beta chains below was sequenced from the same sample in a study of shared T cell receptors in the human thymus. Produced via immunoSEQ multiplex PCR; TCRdb's table is partial and in-frame only. The repertoire holds hundreds of thousands of clones, with approximately 88% as singletons. This sample was shared with a second study, whose subject was human thymus T cells.

Sequencing was performed on thymocytes. All receptors come from a boy under three years old with a congenital heart defect.

This chain uses TRBV7-3 with TRBJ2-7; D remains ambiguous. Looked up from germline, CDR1 is SGHTA and CDR2 is FQGTGA. V was pared by 3 bases and J by 0 bases, with 6 bases between. This CDR3 contains 13 residues. The CDR3 region has the DNA TGTGCCAGCAGCTTCAAGAGCTCCTACGAGCAGTACTTC. Amino acid sequence: CASSFKSSYEQYF.

The chain has TRBV19 and TRBJ2-3, with D uncertain. The CDR3 runs 14 residues. In germline, CDR1 is LNHDA, CDR2 SQIVND (reference sequence). The V gene lost 3 bases and the J gene lost 2 bases, with 9 bases spanning the gap. CDR3 amino acids: CASSIYADTDTQYF. The CDR3 DNA sequence: TGTGCCAGTAGTATTTATGCAGACACAGATACGCAGTATTTT.

The chain has TRBV6-1 and TRBJ2-2; possibly TRBD2 for D (6 bases). The length of the CDR3 is 14 residues. Germline V gene sequence: CDR1 MNHNS, CDR2 SASEGT. V gave up 7 bases and J gave up 7 bases, with 16 bases separating them. The CDR3 DNA reads TGTGCCAGCACTGGAGGGGTTGTCGACGGGGAGCTGTTTTTT. This codes for CASTGGVVDGELFF.

V usage is TRBV27 and J usage is TRBJ1-1; no reliable D call. From germline, CDR1 is MNHEY and CDR2 SMNVEV (reference sequence). V lost 0 bases to trimming and J lost 0 bases, with 2 bases between them. The length of the CDR3 is 13 residues. DNA for the CDR3: TGTGCCAGCAGTTTATCCATGAACACTGAAGCTTTCTTT. This encodes CASSLSMNTEAFF.

V is TRBV6-4 and J is TRBJ2-3; TRBD2 agrees at 12 bases. The V gene's germline CDR1 is MRHNA and CDR2 SNTAGT. The CDR3 totals 15 residues. Trimming at V came to 6 bases and at J to 5 bases, leaving 6 bases not matched to a gene. CDR3 bases: TGTGCCAGCAGAGAACTAGCGGGAGGAATAGATACGCAGTATTTT. Protein: CASRELAGGIDTQYF.

The chain couples TRBV15 to TRBJ2-7; the D gene is possibly TRBD2 (6 bases). The germline V gene has CDR1 LNHNV and CDR2 YYDKDF (reference sequence). Trimming shortened V by 4 bases and J by 7 bases, and 14 bases separated the two germline ends. The CDR3 loop spans 13 amino acids. Here the CDR3 DNA reads TGTGCCACCAGCATGAGGGAGGTTAGTGAGCAGTACTTC. This gives the protein CATSMREVSEQYF. Variable domain in full (rest from reference TRBV15 and TRBJ2-7): DAMVIQNPRYQVTQFGKPVTLSCSQTLNHNVMYWYQQKSSQAPKLLFHYYDKDFNNEADTPDNFQSRRPNTSFCFLDIRSPGLGDTAMYLCATSMREVSEQYFGPGTRLTVT.

DNA for the CDR3: TGTGCCAGTAGTATGGCCCAAGACCCCCCCGGGACAGGGGTTGAAAAACTGTTTTTT. Amino acids: CASSMAQDPPGTGVEKLFF. The chain links TRBV19 to TRBJ1-4; TRBD1 matches at 10 bases. The germline V gene encodes CDR1 LNHDA and CDR2 SQIVND (reference sequence). V trimming: 3 bases; J trimming: 7 bases; junction bases outside the gene matches: 17. The CDR3 loop spans 19 amino acids.

This sequence joins TRBV30 and TRBJ2-7; tentatively, D is TRBD2 (5 bases). V was cut by 1 base and J by 0 bases, with 10 bases left in between. Germline-derived CDR1 and CDR2 are GTSNPN and SVGIG (reference sequence). The CDR3 spans 14 residues. The CDR3 sequence is CAWSGGRISYEQYF. Written as DNA, the CDR3 is TGTGCCTGGAGTGGAGGGCGGATCTCCTACGAGCAGTACTTC.

This chain connects TRBV7-2 to TRBJ2-3; 12 positions agree with TRBD1. The V gene end was trimmed by 5 bases and the J gene end by 1 base; junction bases not matched to a gene: 13. The CDR3 is 19 amino acids. Germline V gives CDR1 SGHTA, CDR2 FQGNSA. CDR3: CASSPRDRGQTGGTDTQYF. The CDR3 coding sequence is TGTGCCAGCAGCCCCAGGGACAGGGGGCAAACGGGGGGCACAGATACGCAGTATTTT. The full variable domain, completed using reference TRBV7-2 and TRBJ2-3, is GAGVSQSPSNKVTEKGKDVELRCDPISGHTALYWYRQSLGQGLEFLIYFQGNSAPDKSGLPSDRFSAERTGGSVSTLTIQRTQQEDSAVYLCASSPRDRGQTGGTDTQYFGPGTRLTVL.

The chain is built from TRBV4-3 and TRBJ2-5; 10 nucleotides match TRBD2. With the DNA end fitting TRBJ2-7 better, the J assignment may be wrong. The CDR3 is 17 amino acids. Germline CDR1 LGHNA, CDR2 YSLEER. In DNA, the CDR3 is TGCGCCAGCAGCCAAGATCTGGTAGCGGGAGGCCCCTACGAGCAGTACTTC. Protein product: CASSQDLVAGGPYEQYF.

The rearrangement joins TRBV2 to TRBJ1-1; 8 nucleotides agree with TRBD1. After removal of 0 bases from V and 0 bases from J, the junction contained 12 bases not matched to a gene. Germline assignment: CDR1 SNHLY and CDR2 FYNNEI. CDR3 size: 19 residues. The chain's CDR3 is CASSEAPGAGGGLNTEAFF. The CDR3 nucleotides read TGTGCCAGCAGTGAAGCCCCGGGGGCAGGGGGCGGGCTGAACACTGAAGCTTTCTTT.

The V gene is TRBV11-2, the J gene TRBJ2-1; D may be TRBD1 (5 bases). In germline, CDR1 is SGHAT, CDR2 FQNNGV. V was pared by 1 base and J by 6 bases, with 7 bases between. The CDR3 runs to 13 residues. DNA for the CDR3: TGTGCCAGCAGCTTAGTAGGGGTCAATGAGCAGTTCTTC. Translated, it gives CASSLVGVNEQFF.

This clone was seen more than once but under ten times. V usage is TRBV7-9 and J usage is TRBJ1-4; 7 bases fit TRBD1. Germline V gene sequence: CDR1 SEHNR, CDR2 FQNEAQ (reference sequence). The trim removed 5 bases at V and 4 bases at J, leaving 10 bases unmatched. This CDR3 contains 16 residues. The CDR3 protein is CASSPGCRGVNEKLFF. The CDR3 DNA sequence: TGTGCCAGCAGCCCCGGGTGCAGGGGGGTTAATGAAAAACTGTTTTTT.

This chain connects TRBV6-1 to TRBJ2-3, with 7 positions matching TRBD2. The junction had 10 bases not matched to a gene; V was cut back by 3 bases and J by 1 base. Germline assignment: CDR1 MNHNS and CDR2 SASEGT. The CDR3 is 17 residues long. CDR3 region: CASSEKRDPPRTDTQYF. CDR3 DNA: TGTGCCAGCAGTGAGAAGCGGGACCCTCCTCGCACAGATACGCAGTATTTT.

The CDR3 is CASSLGFLTYF. For the CDR3, the DNA is TGTGCCAGCAGTTTAGGCTTTCTTACGTACTTC. This chain connects TRBV28 to TRBJ2-5; D remains ambiguous. The germline gives CDR1 MDHEN, CDR2 SYDVKM. Trimming pared 2 bases from V and 13 bases from J, leaving 11 bases between. The CDR3 is 11 residues long.

The V gene is TRBV2, the J gene TRBJ2-5, with 9 bases that match TRBD2. The last part of the DNA fits TRBJ2-7 better; the J call may be wrong. Germline V gene lookup returns CDR1 SNHLY and CDR2 FYNNEI. This CDR3 has 15 amino acids. This chain's CDR3 is CASRDLAGISYEQYF. CDR3 coding DNA: TGTGCCAGCAGAGACCTAGCGGGAATATCCTACGAGCAGTACTTC.

The rearrangement joins TRBV11-1 to TRBJ2-7; TRBD2 aligns across 14 bases. Germline loops: CDR1 SGHAT, CDR2 FQDESV (reference sequence). V shed 1 base, J shed 5 bases, and the junction held 4 bases outside the gene matches. The CDR3 runs to 16 residues. The CDR3: CASSLGGLAGGHEQYF. The CDR3, as DNA: TGTGCCAGCAGCTTAGGTGGACTAGCGGGAGGTCACGAGCAGTACTTC.

This clone is a singleton in its sample. V usage is TRBV7-4 and J usage is TRBJ2-7; possibly TRBD2 for D (7 bases). The CDR3 length is 20 residues. Germline V gives CDR1 SGHVT, CDR2 SQSDAQ. Trimming stripped 3 bases from V and 0 bases from J, with 27 bases between. Here the CDR3 DNA reads TGTGCCAGCAGCTTGGGAGGGAGGGGGAATGTAGCGTTTAGCTCCTACGAGCAGTACTTC. This gives the protein CASSLGGRGNVAFSSYEQYF.

The V gene is TRBV6-5, the J gene TRBJ2-5, with D maybe TRBD2 (6 bases). Per the germline V gene, CDR1 is MNHEY and CDR2 is SVGAGI. V was pared by 0 bases and J by 7 bases, with 12 bases between. The CDR3 runs to 14 residues. This CDR3 is CASSYSIWGGTQYF. CDR3 DNA: TGTGCCAGCAGTTACTCGATATGGGGAGGGACCCAGTACTTC.

The chain joins TRBV30 to TRBJ1-5; no definite D call. Germline V gene data show CDR1 as GTSNPN and CDR2 as SVGIG (reference sequence). Trimming pared 0 bases from V and 3 bases from J, leaving 9 bases between. The CDR3 covers 14 residues. CDR3 sequence (DNA): TGTGCCTGGAGTGTTGGCGGATCCAATCAGCCCCAGCATTTT. Its protein product is CAWSVGGSNQPQHF.

The V and J genes are TRBV20-1 and TRBJ2-7; D is possibly TRBD2 (5 bases). The CDR3 length is 11 residues. Germline CDR1 DFQATT, CDR2 SNEGSKA (reference sequence). Trimming shortened V by 2 bases and J by 7 bases, and 9 bases separated the two germline ends. The DNA of the CDR3 is TGCAGTGCTAGAAACGGCGGGGAGCAGTACTTC. This translates into CSARNGGEQYF.

This clone was detected once. V usage is TRBV6-6 and J usage is TRBJ2-7; 7 bases are shared with TRBD1. The ends lost 0 bases at V and 3 bases at J; junction bases unmatched: 5. The CDR3 is 15 residues long. Germline lookup yields CDR1 MNHNY and CDR2 SVGAGI (reference sequence). Here the CDR3 DNA reads TGTGCCAGCAGTTACTCGAGAGACAGGGACTACGAGCAGTACTTC. The encoded protein is CASSYSRDRDYEQYF.

The genes are TRBV27 and TRBJ2-7, with TRBD1 matching 8 bases. This CDR3 comprises 15 residues. Germline V gene lookup returns CDR1 MNHEY and CDR2 SMNVEV (reference sequence). V gave up 5 bases and J gave up 6 bases; unmatched junction bases: 12. The CDR3 spells CASSPIRGRGVEQYF. The CDR3 bases are TGTGCCAGCAGTCCCATCAGGGGGCGCGGGGTCGAGCAGTACTTC.

The chain uses TRBV7-9 and TRBJ2-5; D gene ambiguous. The CDR3 consists of 13 residues. Trimming stripped 2 bases from V and 1 base from J, with 5 bases between. The germline V gene encodes CDR1 SEHNR and CDR2 FQNEAQ (reference sequence). CDR3 in amino acids: CASSLILQETQYF. In DNA, the CDR3 is TGTGCCAGCAGCTTAATACTCCAAGAGACCCAGTACTTC.